The 15 T cell receptor beta chains reported below all come from one sample, sequenced in a study of cytomegalovirus exposure and HLA in healthy donors. Both 60 Vbeta primers and 13 Jbeta primers went into the PCR. Assay used: immunoSEQ multiplex PCR; TCRdb lists only in-frame clones, some missing. Of some 150,000 clones listed, roughly four fifths are singletons. The material sequenced was PBMCs. These receptors came from a woman between 18 and 29 years old in good health and CMV-seropositive.

This clone was seen more than once but under ten times. V is TRBV9 and J is TRBJ2-7, with TRBD1 identical over 10 bases. Germline assignment: CDR1 SGDLS and CDR2 YYNGEE. Trimming cost V 0 bases and J 2 bases; bases outside gene matches: 2. The CDR3 runs to 15 residues. CDR3 in DNA: TGTGCCAGCAGCGTAGCGGGACAGGGGCCCTACGAGCAGTACTTC. Translated: CASSVAGQGPYEQYF.

The V call is TRBV23-1, the J call TRBJ2-7; D possibly corresponds to TRBD2 (7 bases). TRBV23-1 is treated as an ORF (open reading frame) with a function not yet certain. V shed 0 bases and J shed 5 bases, with 17 bases lying between them. This CDR3 region has 16 residues. The CDR3 bases are TGCGCCAGCAGTCAATCGGGGGAGGGGGAGGGACACGAGCAGTACTTC. This sequence encodes CASSQSGEGEGHEQYF.

In this sample, this clone turned up a few times. The gene calls are TRBV6-5 and TRBJ2-1; 8 bases map to TRBD2. Germline CDR1 and CDR2: MNHEY and SVGAGI. This CDR3 has 16 amino acids. V trimming: 1 base; J trimming: 6 bases; junction bases outside the gene matches: 8. The CDR3 protein is CASSYFYREGTNEQFF. The CDR3 nucleotides are TGTGCCAGCAGTTACTTTTACCGGGAGGGGACCAATGAGCAGTTCTTC.

The V gene is TRBV7-8, the J gene TRBJ2-3; perhaps TRBD2 as D (7 bases). Between the trimmed V and J ends, which lost 5 bases and 8 bases, there was a span of 26 bases. This CDR3 region has 17 residues. Germline V CDR1 and CDR2: SGHVS, FQNEAQ. The CDR3 DNA follows: TGTGCCAGCAGCGTAAACCAATGGGAGGGACAAGTTTTTACGCAGTATTTT. Its protein is CASSVNQWEGQVFTQYF.

V and J are TRBV6-6 and TRBJ1-1; unclear D gene. Germline assignment: CDR1 MNHNY and CDR2 SVGAGI (reference sequence). CDR3 length equals 11 residues. Trimming left V 11 bases short and J 3 bases short, with 10 bases between. CDR3 DNA sequence: TGTGCCGGAGGGTGGGACACTGAAGCTTTCTTT. Protein: CAGGWDTEAFF.

The chain carries TRBV30 and TRBJ1-2; D unclear. V lost 1 base and J 5 bases, leaving 17 bases between the germline ends. This CDR3 contains 15 residues. Looked up from germline, CDR1 is GTSNPN and CDR2 is SVGIG (reference sequence). The CDR3 is CAWSGFTEGGYGYTF. Here the CDR3 DNA reads TGTGCCTGGAGTGGATTCACTGAGGGAGGATATGGCTACACCTTC.

The V and J genes are TRBV6-5 and TRBJ2-7, with 12 positions matching TRBD1. Germline assignment: CDR1 MNHEY and CDR2 SVGAGI. This CDR3 region has 13 residues. With 6 bases clipped from V and 6 bases from J, the junction kept 3 bases outside the gene matches. In DNA form, the CDR3 reads TGTGCCAGCAGGGGGGACAGGGGGCGCGAGCAGTACTTC. It encodes CASRGDRGREQYF.

The CDR3 protein is CASMADTNYGYTF. Written as DNA, the CDR3 is TGTGCCAGCATGGCAGATACTAACTATGGCTACACCTTC. This chain links TRBV2 with TRBJ1-2; no definite D call. Trimming took off 7 bases at V and 0 bases at J, with 9 bases between the two ends. In germline, CDR1 is SNHLY, CDR2 FYNNEI. This CDR3 spans 13 amino acids. The whole variable domain, remainder taken from reference TRBV2 and TRBJ1-2, is EPEVTQTPSHQVTQMGQEVILRCVPISNHLYFYWYRQILGQKVEFLVSFYNNEISEKSEIFDDQFSVERPDGSNFTLKIRSTKLEDSAMYFCASMADTNYGYTFGSGTRLTVV.

The chain has TRBV29-1 and TRBJ2-5; a possible D gene is TRBD2 (6 bases). This CDR3 comprises 13 residues. Trimming left V 2 bases short and J 1 base short, with 8 bases between. Per the germline V gene, CDR1 is SQVTM and CDR2 is ANQGSEA. This CDR3 is CSVEWGVQETQYF. DNA of the CDR3: TGCAGCGTTGAATGGGGGGTCCAAGAGACCCAGTACTTC.

V is TRBV29-1 and J is TRBJ2-1; D gene ambiguous. The CDR3 runs to 13 residues. The V gene's germline CDR1 is SQVTM and CDR2 ANQGSEA. V was clipped by 2 bases and J by 4 bases, with 9 bases between them. For the CDR3, the DNA is TGCAGCGTTGAAATGGGCCCTTACAATGAGCAGTTCTTC. It yields the protein CSVEMGPYNEQFF.

In its sample, this clone was seen a few times. The genes are TRBV10-1 and TRBJ1-1, with D tentatively TRBD1 (6 bases). The CDR3 consists of 15 residues. Deletions cut 4 bases from V and 0 bases from J, with 12 bases between. CDR1 and CDR2 from the germline V gene are WNHNN and SYGVQD (reference sequence). CDR3 in amino acids: CASSGQAVMNTEAFF. The CDR3 DNA reads as TGCGCCAGCAGTGGACAGGCCGTAATGAACACTGAAGCTTTCTTT.

This clone was recorded a few times. V and J are TRBV18 and TRBJ1-3, with unresolved D. The CDR3 has 15 residues. V lost 3 bases and J 0 bases, leaving 9 bases between the germline ends. Germline V gene lookup returns CDR1 KGHSH and CDR2 LQKENI. CDR3 bases: TGTGCCAGCTCACCGTCAGGTTCCTCTGGAAACACCATATATTTT. It specifies CASSPSGSSGNTIYF.

The rearrangement uses TRBV2 and TRBJ2-3; D is undetermined. The germline CDR1 and CDR2 sequences are SNHLY and FYNNEI. CDR3 length: 13 residues. V was shortened by 3 bases and J by 4 bases, with 8 bases between the two germline ends. The CDR3 sequence: CASSDQAPDTQYF. In DNA, the CDR3 is TGTGCCAGCAGTGACCAAGCCCCAGATACGCAGTATTTT.

The chain couples TRBV7-2 to TRBJ2-3; the match to TRBD2 covers 7 bases. V trimming: 5 bases; J trimming: 1 base; junction bases outside the gene matches: 12. Looked up from germline, CDR1 is SGHTA and CDR2 is FQGNSA. The CDR3 covers 17 residues. This CDR3 reads CASSPPGGGPRTDTQYF. The CDR3 DNA is TGTGCCAGCAGCCCCCCGGGGGGAGGACCTCGCACAGATACGCAGTATTTT.

The rearrangement uses TRBV15 and TRBJ1-1; D is undetermined. The CDR3 runs to 13 residues. CDR1 is LNHNV and CDR2 is YYDKDF in the germline V gene (reference sequence). The germline V and J ends were trimmed by 2 bases and 1 base, with 5 bases remaining between them. The CDR3 is CATSRSRNTEAFF. DNA for the CDR3: TGTGCCACCAGCAGAAGTAGGAACACTGAAGCTTTCTTT.